In this sample, the clone carrying this T cell receptor (beta chain) turned up once. What it recognizes is unknown. The record originates from a study of cytomegalovirus exposure and HLA in healthy donors. General study results and limits: A few CMV-associated chains were confirmed in vitro to be specific for CMV antigens.

This CDR3 region has 13 residues. Trimming shortened V by 4 bases and J by 2 bases, and 12 bases separated the two germline ends. CDR1 is SQVTM and CDR2 is ANQGSEA in the germline V gene. Sequencing was performed with immunoSEQ multiplex PCR; in TCRdb, only in-frame clones are kept and a portion is missing. Seen here are some 85,000 clones, 96% observed once, and the top ten hold roughly 1.3%. The chain joins TRBV29-1 to TRBJ2-7; D is perhaps TRBD1 (6 bases). The source of this sequence is a young woman in good health and CMV-seronegative. Sample: PBMCs. The chain's CDR3 is CSVVAGVTYEQYF. CDR3 coding DNA: TGCAGCGTTGTAGCAGGGGTGACCTACGAGCAGTACTTC.